This T cell receptor (beta chain) originates from a study of OX40 agonist ivuxolimab in advanced cancers. Turning to the study itself: Partial responses were achieved by three patients, of whom one had hepatocellular carcinoma and two had cutaneous melanoma.

Blood specimens came from baseline, cycle 4 day 1, and cycle 7 day 1. Germline V lookup: CDR1 SGHNT, CDR2 YYREEE (reference sequence). The CDR3 is 13 residues long. The V end lost 1 base, the J end lost 5 bases, and 10 bases lay between the germline ends. Profiling relied on immunoSEQ multiplex PCR, and the TCRdb table lists in-frame clones only, not all of them. The data show 75,000 to 80,000 clones, 94% seen once. To note about this clone: Its target is unknown.

General study findings and limits: Expanded peripheral T cell antigen specificity was not determined.

This sequence originates from an adult with an advanced solid tumor such as melanoma, head and neck, liver or kidney cancer. Here the sequenced sample was CD4+ or CD8+ T cells sorted from blood, taken in a trial of the OX40 agonist ivuxolimab. This chain connects TRBV5-4 to TRBJ2-7, with D tentatively TRBD1 (5 bases). The CDR3 bases are TGTGCCAGCAGCTTGAGGGGTGGGAACGAGCAGTACTTC. Translation: CASSLRGGNEQYF.